This T cell receptor (beta chain) is from a study of OX40 agonist ivuxolimab in advanced cancers. Study details: Each patient was given ivuxolimab into a vein every 2 weeks, at 0.01 to 10 mg/kg. Earlier anti-PD-1, anti-PD-L1 or anti-CTLA-4 therapy was permitted; roughly 37% had received some. Partial responses, seen in three patients, involved one hepatocellular carcinoma and two cutaneous melanomas. Study results and limitations: In the 0.1 to 3.0 mg/kg range, CD4+ and CD8+ blood T cells had expanded clonally by week 6.

Comment on this clone: The antigen is undetermined.

Assay: immunoSEQ multiplex PCR; the TCRdb copy retains only in-frame clones and omits some. The sample consists of approximately 100,000 clones, about 85% of them appearing once. V shed 2 bases and J shed 0 bases, with 5 bases lying between them. CDR3 length: 13 residues. Germline values: CDR1 SGHTA, CDR2 FQGNSA. The chain has TRBV7-2 and TRBJ2-7; D is uncertain. This specimen consisted of CD4+ or CD8+ T cells sorted from blood, obtained in a trial of the OX40 agonist ivuxolimab. The sequence derives from an adult with an advanced solid tumor such as melanoma, head and neck, liver or kidney cancer. CDR3 in DNA: TGTGCCAGCAGCTTACAGGTCTCCTACGAGCAGTACTTC. Amino acid sequence: CASSLQVSYEQYF.